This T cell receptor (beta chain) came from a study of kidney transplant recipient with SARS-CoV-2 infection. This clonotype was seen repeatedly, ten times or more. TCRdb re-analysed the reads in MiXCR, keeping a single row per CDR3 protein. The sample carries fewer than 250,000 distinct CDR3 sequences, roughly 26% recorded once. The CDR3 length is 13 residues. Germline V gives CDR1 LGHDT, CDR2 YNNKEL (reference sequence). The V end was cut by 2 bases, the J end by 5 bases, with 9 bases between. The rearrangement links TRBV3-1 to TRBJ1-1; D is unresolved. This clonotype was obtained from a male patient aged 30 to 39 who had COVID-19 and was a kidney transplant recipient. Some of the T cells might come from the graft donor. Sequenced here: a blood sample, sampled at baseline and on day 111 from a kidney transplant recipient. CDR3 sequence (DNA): TGTGCCAGCAGCCAAATTTCTGGGACTGAAGCTTTCTTT. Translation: CASSQISGTEAFF.